This entry features one T cell receptor beta chain sequence. The antigen is not known. The record originates from a study of T cells after yellow fever vaccination. From the 5' RACE reads, TCRdb called clonotypes with MiXCR, one entry per CDR3 protein. The sample lists 300,000 to 400,000 distinct CDR3 sequences, 9.5% to 12% occurring once. CDR3 size: 15 residues. Per the germline V gene, CDR1 is MGHRA and CDR2 is YSYEKL. Trimming removed 1 base from V and 8 bases from J, with 12 bases in between. Points from the study as a whole: Peak timing came faster in the weaker secondary response, day 5 versus 15. The booster saw the reappearance of most primary-vaccination clones (96% CD4, around 88% CD8).

This TCR was recovered from a man aged 18 to 29 who received the YFV17D yellow fever vaccine. The sequences come from CD4+ T cells sorted from PBMCs, collected 45 days after the yellow fever booster vaccination. The chain uses TRBV4-1 and TRBJ1-6; TRBD1 is a possible D gene (6 bases). The CDR3 here is CASSQVGQTYSPLHF. The CDR3 DNA reads TGCGCCAGCAGCCAAGTCGGACAGACCTATTCACCCCTCCACTTT.